This T cell receptor beta chain was captured in a study of shared clonotypes between healthy human individuals (TCRdb year 2020). Looking at the study overall: The cohort included a few men and two women between 18 and 49 years of age. For each donor, three plates each were used for CD4 naive and CD4 memory, two plates were used for CD8 naive, and one plate was used for CD8 memory. Blood TCR repertoires of about 5 healthy adults were deeply sequenced to estimate repertoire size and the extent of clonotype sharing between individuals. Libraries were prepared and TCR repertoires were sequenced by different laboratories using diverse techniques, in order to increase sequencing depth and limit assay-specific biases. Each donor's leukapheresis produced roughly between roughly 0.85 and 9.5 billion PBMCs. What the work shows at the level of the full study, not this receptor alone: Because the study included only a small number of donors, the genetic and exposure-history diversity represented was limited. Incomplete sequencing was indicated by rarefaction of sorted-subset datasets, despite the large sequencing depth. Sampling was limited to blood, and TCR repertoires in tissue likely differ from TCR repertoires in blood. Larger estimated clonotype richness was generally found for naive subsets than for memory subsets. Around 5.4% of naive CD4, roughly 3.6% of naive CD8, around 2.3% of memory CD4, and about 0.4% of memory CD8 clonotypes were shared across several donors. Pairwise subsampling led to the expectation that sequencing depth would affect the degree of clonotype sharing among donors. Compared with non-shared clonotypes, the clonotypes found in all four sorted-subset donors had higher generation probabilities.

As regards this clone: Its antigen is currently not known. Nothing much larger sits one base from this clone, and base qualities are not available.

Based on the germline V gene, the CDR1 and CDR2 sequences are SGHRS and YFSETQ. Taken from cysteine to phenylalanine, the CDR3 has 17 residues. The kept DNA is CDR3 alone, 51 bases in frame from the first base. V loses 0 bases at its end and J loses 1 base; junction bases beyond the gene matches: 7. Healthy HIV-negative adults with no recently reported acute infections or vaccinations were included as donors. Every donor was a Caucasian adult living in Nashville, Tennessee, USA. Magnetic negative selection was used to enrich CD4+ T cells, after which naive cells were positively selected on CD45RA and the negative fraction became the memory subset. Blood was collected by leukapheresis, and PBMCs were isolated by Ficoll-Histopaque density gradient centrifugation and then cryopreserved in liquid nitrogen vapor phase. Analytical flow cytometry was used to check the purity and quantity of every magnetically sorted T cell population. Each sorted fraction had its genomic DNA isolated and then quantified by UV absorbance on a Nanodrop 2000c.

Using the deep immunoSEQ assay, TCR CDR3 regions were amplified from genomic DNA by multiplex PCR. Extracted genomic DNA from each cell subset was distributed evenly across all wells of several immunoSEQ 96-well plates, and each plate was treated as a replicate. For sorted subsets, about 0.2 ug genomic DNA, equal to 30,000 or so T cell genomes, was loaded into each replicate PCR. Purified libraries were measured with a Qubit 3.0 fluorometer, size-checked on a Bioanalyzer 2100, and measured again with the KAPA Library Quantification kit. Every immunoSEQ 96-well plate was sequenced on a dedicated single-read 150-cycle Illumina NextSeq 550 flow cell. On the study's bioinformatics: Because the immunoSEQ output included only junctional sequences and no quality scores, the filtering could not be the same as the filtering used for full-length reads. To assign V/J genes and CDR3, sequences were annotated using PyIR, a Python wrapper for IgBLAST v1.9, with IMGT germline references. Reads were removed for weak V/J assignments (E-value above 1e-6), missing CDR3, stop codons, out-of-frame junctions, or ambiguous translated residues. V3J clonotypes were defined by identical inferred V gene, J gene, and CDR3 amino acid sequence. Percentage overlap between repertoires was computed as shared unique clonotypes divided by the size of the smaller repertoire. Three approaches were used to assess repertoire richness: RTK rarefaction, the Chao1 estimator, and Recon v2.1 estimates of unobserved clonotypes. Generation probabilities for all TCRbeta clonotypes obtained by the gDNA method from several donors were computed using OLGA. Sourced from immuneACCESS, this table was stored by TCRdb with only in-frame sequences that have V and J called. A share of the clones is absent; for the studies checked, an unresolved V gene accounts for under half, and the remainder has no known explanation. V, J and clone size are those of that table, while D and trimming were read from the DNA. A total of around 2.5 million clones appear in this sample, roughly 93% of them only once. About 0.38% of the sample belongs to the ten largest clones.

Sequencing used naive CD4+ T cells from PBMCs. The sample's cell subset or site label, decoded: CD45RA+ positively selected. The chain was built from TRBV5-1 and TRBJ2-3; 8 bases in between match TRBD2. This receptor was obtained from a man aged 18 to 35 in good health. Some clones in this sample may be carry-over from other donors' samples. The CDR3 here reads CASSLGPGREGTDTQYF. The bases read TGCGCCAGCAGCTTGGGCCCGGGGCGGGAGGGCACAGATACGCAGTATTTT.